Listed here are 25 T cell receptor beta chains from one sample, sequenced in a study of blood T cell repertoires in COVID-19. Profiling relied on immunoSEQ multiplex PCR, and the TCRdb table lists in-frame clones only, not all of them. The sample has about 320,000 clones, around nine tenths seen once. Source material: PBMCs or T cells enriched from blood (not recorded which). The receptors here all came from a man in his fifties or sixties who had recovered from COVID-19.

This sequence joins TRBV27 and TRBJ2-5, with 9 bases identical to TRBD2. The CDR3 loop spans 13 amino acids. Germline values: CDR1 MNHEY, CDR2 SMNVEV (reference sequence). V shed 5 bases and J 5 bases; nucleotides not matched to a gene: 3. CDR3 sequence: CASSAGLAETQYF. In DNA form, the CDR3 reads TGTGCCAGCAGTGCCGGACTAGCGGAGACCCAGTACTTC.

The count of this clone is one. The V call is TRBV5-1, the J call TRBJ2-4, with a tentative D call TRBD2 (7 bases). CDR1 is SGHRS and CDR2 is YFSETQ in the germline V gene. The CDR3 runs to 12 residues. The germline V and J ends were trimmed by 5 bases and 11 bases, with 14 bases remaining between them. CDR3 sequence: CASSPGEGFQYF. As DNA, the CDR3 is TGCGCCAGCAGTCCAGGGGAGGGATTTCAGTACTTC.

The V call is TRBV5-4, the J call TRBJ1-2; D unclear. This CDR3 has 15 residues. In germline, CDR1 is SGHNT, CDR2 YYREEE (reference sequence). V was shortened by 3 bases and J by 4 bases, with 16 bases between the two germline ends. The CDR3 DNA sequence: TGTGCCAGCAGCTCGGGGTCGACGGGAGGCTATGGCTACACCTTC. Translated: CASSSGSTGGYGYTF.

The V gene is TRBV3-1 (or the pseudogene TRBV3-2), the J gene TRBJ2-7; 10 bases match TRBD2. Germline values: CDR1 LGHDT, CDR2 YNNKEL (reference sequence). CDR3 length: 14 amino acids. V trimming: 4 bases; J trimming: 5 bases; junction bases outside the gene matches: 5. As DNA, the CDR3 is TGTGCCAGCAGCCCTCTAGCGGGAGAGAACGAGCAGTACTTC. Protein product: CASSPLAGENEQYF.

The chain links TRBV6-2 or TRBV6-3 to TRBJ1-1; 9 bases align to TRBD1. CDR1 is MNHEY, CDR2 SVGEGT, per germline. The trim removed 4 bases at V and 3 bases at J, leaving 9 bases unmatched. CDR3 length: 16 amino acids. The CDR3 DNA reads TGTGCCAGCAGTTCCGGAAAAACAGGGGGCCACACTGAAGCTTTCTTT. Amino acid sequence: CASSSGKTGGHTEAFF.

The genes are TRBV11-2 and TRBJ1-5; D may be TRBD1 (5 bases). V lost 4 bases and J 7 bases, leaving 11 bases between the germline ends. The CDR3 is 13 residues long. CDR1 and CDR2 (germline): SGHAT, FQNNGV. CDR3 protein: CASSSGHEQPQHF. For the CDR3, the DNA is TGTGCCAGCAGCTCAGGGCACGAACAGCCCCAGCATTTT.

The V call is TRBV11-2, the J call TRBJ2-2; 8 bases agree with TRBD1. V dropped 6 bases and J dropped 5; count of bases not matched to a gene: 2. The germline gives CDR1 SGHAT, CDR2 FQNNGV. CDR3 size: 13 residues. Here the CDR3 DNA reads TGTGCCAGCAGTTGGACAGGGACCGGGGAGCTGTTTTTT. It yields the protein CASSWTGTGELFF.

This chain uses TRBV11-2 with TRBJ2-7, with 9 bases fitting TRBD1. Germline V CDR1 and CDR2: SGHAT, FQNNGV. J lost 5 bases, V lost 0 bases, and 8 bases had no gene match. The CDR3 contains 16 residues. The DNA for the CDR3 is TGTGCCAGCAGCTTAGAAATCGGGACAGGGAGAAACGAGCAGTACTTC. It is translated as CASSLEIGTGRNEQYF.

The DNA for the CDR3 is TGTGCCAGCAGCCAAGATCGGCGCGGGGCGGCCACCGGGGAGCTGTTTTTT. It translates to CASSQDRRGAATGELFF. This rearrangement joins TRBV3-1 (or the pseudogene TRBV3-2) to TRBJ2-2; a possible D gene is TRBD2 (6 bases). Deletions cut 0 bases from V and 4 bases from J, with 15 bases between. Germline CDR1 is LGHDT and CDR2 is YNNKEL (reference sequence). CDR3 length equals 17 residues.

This clone was counted once. The V call is TRBV19, the J call TRBJ1-1, with D possibly matching TRBD1 (5 bases). The CDR3 is 15 amino acids. V lost 1 base, J lost 4 bases, and 13 bases lay in between. Germline-derived CDR1 and CDR2 are LNHDA and SQIVND (reference sequence). The CDR3 sequence is CASSIVPGRLTEAFF. The CDR3 DNA sequence: TGTGCCAGTAGTATAGTACCAGGGAGGCTCACTGAAGCTTTCTTT.

This rearrangement joins TRBV19 to TRBJ1-1, with TRBD1 identical over 7 bases. Unmatched junction bases numbered 13, after V lost 3 bases and J lost 6 bases. CDR1 and CDR2 from the germline V gene are LNHDA and SQIVND (reference sequence). The CDR3 consists of 16 residues. The CDR3 coding sequence is TGTGCCAGTAGTATGAGTTCCAGGGGGTTGTTCGCTGAAGCTTTCTTT. Translating it yields CASSMSSRGLFAEAFF.

As for this clone: Other DNA sequences from this sample encode an identical CDR3 as well. The V gene is TRBV2, the J gene TRBJ2-2; D might be TRBD2 (7 bases). The CDR3 covers 14 residues. The V end was cut by 5 bases, the J end by 3 bases, with 10 bases between. Germline-derived CDR1 and CDR2 are SNHLY and FYNNEI. CDR3 region: CASSRGGYTGELFF. In DNA form, the CDR3 reads TGTGCCAGCAGTAGGGGGGGTTACACCGGGGAGCTGTTTTTT.

The chain carries TRBV2 and TRBJ2-5; D unclear. This CDR3 region has 14 residues. Germline V gene sequence: CDR1 SNHLY, CDR2 FYNNEI. Trimming left V 7 bases short and J 1 base short, with 13 bases between. The CDR3 DNA reads as TGTGCCAGCACCAAAAGCCAAACCCAAGAGACCCAGTACTTC. Translation: CASTKSQTQETQYF. The full variable domain, its missing parts supplied by reference TRBV2 and TRBJ2-5, is EPEVTQTPSHQVTQMGQEVILRCVPISNHLYFYWYRQILGQKVEFLVSFYNNEISEKSEIFDDQFSVERPDGSNFTLKIRSTKLEDSAMYFCASTKSQTQETQYFGPGTRLLVL.

This sequence joins TRBV28 and TRBJ1-2; D is undetermined. This CDR3 is 12 amino acids long. V lost 5 bases and J 2 bases, leaving 6 bases between the germline ends. The V gene's germline CDR1 is MDHEN and CDR2 SYDVKM. The DNA of the CDR3 is TGTGCCAGCAGTGCCCGGAACTATGGCTACACCTTC. This sequence encodes CASSARNYGYTF.

V is TRBV28 and J is TRBJ1-5; tentatively, D is TRBD1 (6 bases). CDR1 MDHEN and CDR2 SYDVKM come from the germline V gene. This CDR3 has 16 amino acids. Trimming removed 5 bases at V and 0 bases at J, with 14 bases between. The CDR3 loop reads CASSPLGRGSNQPQHF. CDR3 in DNA: TGTGCCAGCAGTCCCCTCGGCAGGGGTAGCAATCAGCCCCAGCATTTT.

The rearrangement joins TRBV7-2 to TRBJ2-3, with a weak D call TRBD1 (8 bases). Between the trimmed V and J ends, which lost 3 bases and 3 bases, there was a span of 19 bases. Germline V gene sequence: CDR1 SGHTA, CDR2 FQGNSA. The CDR3 spans 17 residues. The CDR3: CASSFNFGQGGTDTQYF. CDR3 DNA: TGTGCCAGCAGCTTCAACTTCGGACAGGGAGGGACAGATACGCAGTATTTT.

The rearrangement joins TRBV5-4 to TRBJ2-7; TRBD2 aligns across 10 bases. This CDR3 region has 17 residues. V shed 0 bases, J shed 5 bases, and the junction held 11 bases outside the gene matches. CDR1 is SGHNT, CDR2 YYREEE, per germline (reference sequence). CDR3 region: CASSLGGSAGGPHEQYF. The CDR3 nucleotides are TGTGCCAGCAGCTTGGGGGGATCAGCGGGAGGGCCGCACGAGCAGTACTTC.

This clone was seen more than once but under ten times. The rearrangement links TRBV5-8 to TRBJ2-7; D call uncertain. Germline values: CDR1 SGHTS, CDR2 YDEGEE. CDR3 length: 13 amino acids. V lost 4 bases to trimming and J lost 5 bases, with 13 bases between them. The CDR3 sequence is CASSLALGDEQYF. CDR3 in DNA: TGTGCCAGCAGCCTCGCCCTAGGCGACGAGCAGTACTTC.

The chain is built from TRBV27 and TRBJ1-2; 7 bases match TRBD1. The CDR3 sequence is 15 residues long. With 6 bases clipped from V and 2 bases from J, the junction kept 9 bases outside the gene matches. Germline V gene sequence: CDR1 MNHEY, CDR2 SMNVEV (reference sequence). This CDR3 is CASRPNRGFNYGYTF. As DNA, the CDR3 is TGTGCCAGCAGACCGAACAGGGGTTTCAACTATGGCTACACCTTC.

This chain connects TRBV6-5 to TRBJ1-1; TRBD1 might be the D (6 bases). Germline CDR1 MNHEY, CDR2 SVGAGI. The germline V and J ends were trimmed by 6 bases and 1 base, with 12 bases remaining between them. There are 14 residues in the CDR3. The CDR3 sequence: CASRVGQQNTEAFF. As DNA, the CDR3 is TGTGCCAGCAGAGTGGGACAACAGAACACTGAAGCTTTCTTT.

V gene TRBV19 combines with J gene TRBJ1-2; D not resolved. Germline loops: CDR1 LNHDA, CDR2 SQIVND (reference sequence). This CDR3 region has 14 residues. Deletions cut 5 bases from V and 7 bases from J, with 17 bases between. The CDR3 loop is CASSRPGSAVGYTF. CDR3 bases: TGTGCCAGTAGTCGTCCGGGGTCCGCGGTTGGCTACACCTTC.

The rearrangement joins TRBV18 to TRBJ2-1; TRBD2 matches at 7 bases. CDR1 and CDR2 (germline): KGHSH, LQKENI. The ends lost 4 bases at V and 7 bases at J; junction bases unmatched: 10. This CDR3 spans 15 amino acids. CDR3 residues: CASSRSGIPLNEQFF. The CDR3 region has the DNA TGTGCCAGCTCACGGAGCGGGATACCGCTAAATGAGCAGTTCTTC.

The V gene is TRBV1, the J gene TRBJ2-4; the listed D gene, TRBD2, was not tested against the DNA. TRBV1 is listed as a pseudogene. The CDR3 extends over 17 amino acids. The CDR3 sequence is CTSSQPRGAEAKNIQYF. The CDR3, as DNA: TGCACCAGCAGCCAACCCCGGGGAGCTGAAGCCAAAAACATTCAGTACTTC.

The rearrangement links TRBV14 to TRBJ2-7, with 10 bases fitting TRBD2. V lost 0 bases, J lost 4 bases, and 3 bases stayed unmatched. Germline V lookup: CDR1 SGHDN, CDR2 FVKESK. CDR3 length equals 15 residues. This CDR3 is CASSQDGTSDYEQYF. In DNA, the CDR3 is TGTGCCAGCAGCCAAGATGGGACTAGCGATTACGAGCAGTACTTC.

The chain has TRBV28 and TRBJ1-6; the D gene is possibly TRBD1 (5 bases). This CDR3 comprises 16 residues. Trimming pared 6 bases from V and 7 bases from J, leaving 19 bases between. Germline V gene lookup returns CDR1 MDHEN and CDR2 SYDVKM. The CDR3 loop reads CASSPTQGPANSPLHF. The CDR3 DNA reads as TGTGCCAGCAGCCCTACCCAGGGCCCGGCGAATTCACCCCTCCACTTT. Full variable domain (remainder filled in from reference TRBV28 and TRBJ1-6): DVKVTQSSRYLVKRTGEKVFLECVQDMDHENMFWYRQDPGLGLRLIYFSYDVKMKEKGDIPEGYSVSREKKERFSLILESASTNQTSMYLCASSPTQGPANSPLHFGNGTRLTVT.